The 13 T cell receptor beta chains below come from one sample, sequenced in a study of CD8 T cells in ankylosing spondylitis. TCRdb re-called the 5' RACE reads with MiXCR, one entry per CDR3 protein. Counted here are about 340,000 distinct CDR3 sequences, approximately 22% occurring once; the ten biggest clones make up about 12%. Sample: blood, either unsorted or a sorted T cell fraction (not recorded which). These receptors came from a male donor with ankylosing spondylitis or in good health (not recorded which).

This chain joins TRBV19 and TRBJ2-1; D unresolved. CDR1 and CDR2 from the germline V gene are LNHDA and SQIVND (reference sequence). This CDR3 contains 14 residues. The V gene lost 5 bases and the J gene lost 7 bases, with 15 bases spanning the gap. For the CDR3, the DNA is TGTGCCAGTAGTTACCGGGCCGCAATTAATGAGCAGTTCTTC. It codes for CASSYRAAINEQFF.

The chain couples TRBV7-9 to TRBJ2-7; the D gene is possibly TRBD2 (7 bases). Trimming stripped 3 bases from V and 7 bases from J, with 13 bases between. The CDR3 has 13 residues. Germline loops: CDR1 SEHNR, CDR2 FQNEAQ (reference sequence). The CDR3, as DNA: TGTGCCAGCAGCTTCGGCGGGGGCTGGGAGCAGTACTTC. Its protein product is CASSFGGGWEQYF.

The chain is built from TRBV10-3 and TRBJ2-7, with TRBD1 matching 7 bases. Per germline, CDR1 ENHRY and CDR2 SYGVKD. After removal of 4 bases from V and 0 bases from J, the junction contained 6 bases not matched to a gene. The length of the CDR3 is 15 residues. The CDR3 nucleotides read TGTGCCATCAGTGGCCGGGACAGCAACTCCTACGAGCAGTACTTC. Amino acids: CAISGRDSNSYEQYF.

This sequence joins TRBV6-1 and TRBJ1-6; D unclear. The CDR3 has 15 residues. Per the germline V gene, CDR1 is MNHNS and CDR2 is SASEGT. Trimming stripped 6 bases from V and 6 bases from J, with 15 bases between. CDR3 region: CASRKDVSGNSPLHF. CDR3 in DNA: TGTGCCAGCAGGAAAGATGTAAGCGGTAATTCACCCCTCCACTTT.

The table lists this clonotype with a few counts. This rearrangement joins TRBV24-1 to TRBJ2-5; no reliable D call. Germline V gene lookup returns CDR1 KGHDR and CDR2 SFDVKD. Trimming removed 4 bases from V and 5 bases from J, with 10 bases in between. The CDR3 length is 13 residues. DNA for the CDR3: TGTGCCACCAGTGAAGAACCGTTGGAGACCCAGTACTTC. Its translation is CATSEEPLETQYF.

The chain joins TRBV7-9 to TRBJ2-7; D may be TRBD2 (5 bases). Germline CDR1 and CDR2: SEHNR and FQNEAQ (reference sequence). V lost 5 bases to trimming and J lost 5 bases, with 10 bases between them. CDR3 size: 12 residues. CDR3 nucleotides: TGTGCCAGCAGCCCGATGAGGGACGAGCAGTACTTC. Its protein is CASSPMRDEQYF.

V usage is TRBV27 and J usage is TRBJ2-1; 12 nucleotides match TRBD1. The CDR3 has 14 residues. V trimming: 3 bases; J trimming: 6 bases; junction bases outside the gene matches: 0. CDR1 MNHEY and CDR2 SMNVEV come from the germline V gene (reference sequence). CDR3 nucleotides: TGTGCCAGCAGTTTGGGACAGGGGGCCAATGAGCAGTTCTTC. This sequence encodes CASSLGQGANEQFF.

This clonotype appeared a few times. The chain links TRBV9 to TRBJ2-7, with D possibly TRBD2 on 5 matching bases. The CDR3 consists of 13 residues. Trimming removed 5 bases from V and 0 bases from J, with 9 bases in between. CDR1 SGDLS and CDR2 YYNGEE come from the germline V gene. CDR3 residues: CASSAAGSYEQYF. In DNA, the CDR3 is TGTGCCAGCAGTGCGGCGGGCTCCTACGAGCAGTACTTC.

There are many counts of this clonotype. The chain employs TRBV27 and TRBJ2-1, with unresolved D. The CDR3 loop spans 13 amino acids. Trimming shortened V by 5 bases and J by 1 base, and 6 bases separated the two germline ends. Germline loops: CDR1 MNHEY, CDR2 SMNVEV (reference sequence). For the CDR3, the DNA is TGTGCCAGCAGTCAAGGGTCCTACAATGAGCAGTTCTTC. This encodes CASSQGSYNEQFF.

J is TRBJ2-7 and V is TRBV7-8, with D perhaps matching TRBD1 (6 bases). This CDR3 region has 13 residues. The germline V gene encodes CDR1 SGHVS and CDR2 FQNEAQ. V was trimmed by 5 bases and J by 1 base, leaving 9 bases between them. The CDR3 is CASSRRGSYEQYF. CDR3 sequence (DNA): TGTGCCAGCAGCCGCAGGGGATCCTACGAGCAGTACTTC.

The chain recombines TRBV9 with TRBJ2-3, with 10 bases matching TRBD2. The trim removed 3 bases at V and 3 bases at J, leaving 10 bases unmatched. This CDR3 contains 17 residues. The V gene's germline CDR1 is SGDLS and CDR2 YYNGEE. The CDR3 here is CASSAELAGILTDTQYF. The CDR3 coding sequence is TGTGCCAGCAGCGCGGAACTAGCGGGGATATTAACAGATACGCAGTATTTT.

The chain links TRBV11-2 to TRBJ2-2, with D uncertain. The CDR3 is 14 residues long. The germline V and J ends were trimmed by 4 bases and 5 bases, with 11 bases remaining between them. The V gene's germline CDR1 is SGHAT and CDR2 FQNNGV. Written as DNA, the CDR3 is TGTGCCAGCAGCTCCTCGTTGGGGACCGGGGAGCTGTTTTTT. Residues: CASSSSLGTGELFF.

This clonotype is a singleton in its sample. The junction and the germline gene differ at one end; a read error may be behind it. In DNA form, the CDR3 reads TGTGCCAGCAGTCGTGTAGGGGGCTCCCACAATGAGCAGTTCTTC. This codes for CASSRVGGSHNEQFF. This sequence joins TRBV9 and TRBJ2-1; 7 nucleotides agree with TRBD1. The CDR3 contains 15 residues. In germline, CDR1 is SGDLS, CDR2 YYNGEE.